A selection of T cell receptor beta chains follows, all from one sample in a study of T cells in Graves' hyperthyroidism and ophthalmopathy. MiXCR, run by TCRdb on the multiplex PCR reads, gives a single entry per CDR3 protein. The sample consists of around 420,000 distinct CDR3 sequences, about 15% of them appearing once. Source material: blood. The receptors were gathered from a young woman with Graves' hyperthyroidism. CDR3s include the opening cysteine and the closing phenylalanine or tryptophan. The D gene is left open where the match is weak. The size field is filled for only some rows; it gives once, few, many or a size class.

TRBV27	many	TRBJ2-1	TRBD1	TGTGCCAGCAGATCGACAGGGTGGGGTGAGCAGTTCTTC	CASRSTGWGEQFF
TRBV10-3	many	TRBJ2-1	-	TGTGCCATCAGTGGACTGGACAGTTCCGAGCAGTTCTTC	CAISGLDSSEQFF
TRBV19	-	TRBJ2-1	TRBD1	TGTGCCAGTAGTCAGGGACAGGGTGGAAACGGGCAGTTCTTC	CASSQGQGGNGQFF
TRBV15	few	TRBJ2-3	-	TGTGCCACCAACGCAGGTGGGACAGATACGCAGTATTTT	CATNAGGTDTQYF
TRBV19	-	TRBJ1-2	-	TGTGCCACGGGGGGTACTCGCTTCTCCTACTATGGCTACACCTTC	CATGGTRFSYYGYTF
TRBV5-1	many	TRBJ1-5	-	TGCGCCAGCAGCCCGGGGGGTTATAGCAATCAGCCCCAGCATTTT	CASSPGGYSNQPQHF
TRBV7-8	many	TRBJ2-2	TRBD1	TGTGCCAGCAGCTTACGGGCAGGGGGAAGGTCCGGGGAGCTGTTTTTT	CASSLRAGGRSGELFF
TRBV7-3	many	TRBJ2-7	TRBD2	TGTGCCAGCAGCAAACTAGCGGGTGACTCCTACGAGCAGTACTTC	CASSKLAGDSYEQYF
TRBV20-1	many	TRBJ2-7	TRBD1	TGCAGTGCAACCGGGACAGCTTCCTACGAGCAGTACTTC	CSATGTASYEQYF
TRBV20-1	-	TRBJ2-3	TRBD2	TGCAGTGCTAGCTTCGGACTAGCGGGGGACCCATTACCAACAGATACGCAGTATTTT	CSASFGLAGDPLPTDTQYF
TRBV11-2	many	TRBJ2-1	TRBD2	TGTGCCAGCAGCTTACAGGGACTAGTCGCCTCCTACAATGAGCAGTTCTTC	CASSLQGLVASYNEQFF
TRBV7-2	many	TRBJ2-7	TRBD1	TGTGCCAGCAGCCGGGACAGGGTCTCTATCGAGCAGTACTTC	CASSRDRVSIEQYF
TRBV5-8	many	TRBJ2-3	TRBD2	TGTGCCAGCAGCTCGCTAGCGGGAGGAGCAGATACGCAGTATTTT	CASSSLAGGADTQYF
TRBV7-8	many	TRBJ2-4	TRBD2	TGTGCCCCTTGGGGACTAGCGAGACTAGCCAAAAACATTCAGTACTTC	CAPWGLARLAKNIQYF
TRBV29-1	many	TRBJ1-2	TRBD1	TGCAGCGTGGTGACAGGGGGGGAGAATGGCTACACCTTC	CSVVTGGENGYTF
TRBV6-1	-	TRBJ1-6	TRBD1	TGTGCCAGCAGCGCGTCCGGGACAGGGATTTCACCCCTCCACTTT	CASSASGTGISPLHF
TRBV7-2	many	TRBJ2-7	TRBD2	TGTGCCAGCAGCATAGCCGGGACTAGCTCCTACGAGCAGTACTTC	CASSIAGTSSYEQYF
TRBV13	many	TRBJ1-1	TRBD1	TGTGCCAGCAGCTTAATGGGAACAGGGGGCGAAGCTTTCTTT	CASSLMGTGGEAFF
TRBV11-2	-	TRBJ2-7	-	TGTGCCAGCAGCTTAGCCGCGGACTACGAGCAGTACTTC	CASSLAADYEQYF
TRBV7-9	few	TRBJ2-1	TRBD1	TGTGCCAGCAGCTTAATCGTGACAGGGATACCCTACAATGAGCAGTTCTTC	CASSLIVTGIPYNEQFF
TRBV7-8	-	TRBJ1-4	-	TGTGCCAGCAGCGCGGACAGCCGATATGAAAAACTGTTTTTT	CASSADSRYEKLFF
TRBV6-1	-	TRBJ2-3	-	TGTGCCGCGACTACCCGACGGGGCGCAGATACGCAGTATTTT	CAATTRRGADTQYF
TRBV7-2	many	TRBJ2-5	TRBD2	TGTGCCAGCAGCTTAGGGCGTGCGCGGGAGTGGTACTCGGAGACCCAGTACTTC	CASSLGRAREWYSETQYF
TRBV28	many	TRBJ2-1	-	TGTGCCAGCAGCCCGCAGGGGGGACCGAATCCTTACAATGAGCAGTTCTTC	CASSPQGGPNPYNEQFF
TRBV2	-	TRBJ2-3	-	TGTGCCAGCACCAACCCAAATAGAGCAGATACGCAGTATTTT	CASTNPNRADTQYF
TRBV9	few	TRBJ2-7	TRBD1	TGTGCCAGCAGCGTAGCCGGGACAGGGGTCCACGAGCAGTACTTC	CASSVAGTGVHEQYF